This T cell receptor beta chain appears in the sequencing data of a study of PD-1 blockade in mismatch repair-deficient tumors. In the case of this clone: What it binds is unknown.

Time point given: roughly ten-day in vitro stimulation with candidate neoantigen peptide 4. From germline, CDR1 is GTSNPN and CDR2 SVGIG (reference sequence). V shed 3 bases and J shed 2 bases, with 6 bases lying between them. The CDR3 sequence is 12 residues long. TCRdb's copy holds only in-frame clones and misses some; the assay was immunoSEQ multiplex PCR. The sample yields approximately 13,000 clones, 80% to 90% seen once. The source of this sequence is an adult with mismatch repair-deficient cancer. The chain uses TRBV30 and TRBJ2-3; D is undetermined. Sequenced here: cells cultured in vitro, sampled from a patient treated with pembrolizumab. Written as DNA, the CDR3 is TGTGCCTGGAGCGGAATCACAGATACGCAGTATTTT. Translating gives CAWSGITDTQYF.